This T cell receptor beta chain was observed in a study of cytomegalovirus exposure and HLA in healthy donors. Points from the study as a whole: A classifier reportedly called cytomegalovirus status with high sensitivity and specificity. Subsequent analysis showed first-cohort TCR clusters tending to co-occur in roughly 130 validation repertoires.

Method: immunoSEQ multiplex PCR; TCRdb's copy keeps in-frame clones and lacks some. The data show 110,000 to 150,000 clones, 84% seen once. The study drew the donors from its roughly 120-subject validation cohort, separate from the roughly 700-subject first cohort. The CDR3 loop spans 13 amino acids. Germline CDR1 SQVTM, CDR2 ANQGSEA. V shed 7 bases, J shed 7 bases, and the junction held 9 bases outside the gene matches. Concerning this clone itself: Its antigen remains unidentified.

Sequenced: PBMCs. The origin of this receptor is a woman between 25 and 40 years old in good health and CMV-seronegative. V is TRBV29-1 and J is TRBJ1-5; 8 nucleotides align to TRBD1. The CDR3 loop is CSAGQGPSQPQHF. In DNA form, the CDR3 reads TGCAGCGCCGGACAGGGTCCTTCCCAGCCCCAGCATTTT.